Presented here are 6 T cell receptor beta chains from one specimen sequenced in a study of cytomegalovirus exposure and HLA in healthy donors. The PCR ran on 60 Vbeta and 13 Jbeta primers. Repertoires were generated with immunoSEQ multiplex PCR, while TCRdb's copy carries only in-frame clones and drops some. The sample contains roughly 80,000 clones, about 71% of which appear only once. Sequencing used PBMCs. These receptors were taken from a woman in her thirties or forties in good health and CMV-seronegative.

The chain links TRBV7-7 to TRBJ2-1; 11 bases line up with TRBD2. From germline, CDR1 is SSHAT and CDR2 FNYEAQ (reference sequence). The CDR3 contains 16 residues. After removal of 5 bases from V and 2 bases from J, the junction contained 5 bases not matched to a gene. The CDR3 loop is CASSAQLAGAYNEQFF. CDR3 bases: TGTGCCAGCAGCGCCCAACTAGCGGGGGCCTACAATGAGCAGTTCTTC.

The V gene is TRBV19, the J gene TRBJ2-1; the match to TRBD2 covers 8 bases. The J segment lost 5 bases and the V segment lost 5 bases, leaving 14 bases of the junction unmatched. This CDR3 has 17 residues. CDR1 is LNHDA and CDR2 is SQIVND in the germline V gene (reference sequence). The CDR3 spells CASSPPAGAGFNNEQFF. CDR3 DNA: TGTGCCAGTAGTCCCCCAGCGGGAGCCGGCTTCAACAATGAGCAGTTCTTC.

The genes are TRBV6-6 and TRBJ1-6, with 10 bases lining up with TRBD1. The CDR3 length is 14 residues. Looked up from germline, CDR1 is MNHNY and CDR2 is SVGAGI (reference sequence). V lost 5 bases to trimming and J lost 10 bases; unmatched junction nucleotides: 5. The DNA of the CDR3 is TGTGCCAGCAGTACCGGGACAGGGGCATCACCCCTCCACTTT. Protein product: CASSTGTGASPLHF.

The V and J genes are TRBV7-2 and TRBJ1-2, with TRBD1 matching over 9 bases. Losses at the gene ends were 3 bases for V and 6 bases for J; bases not matched to a gene: 11. CDR1 is SGHTA and CDR2 is FQGNSA in the germline V gene. The CDR3 length is 16 residues. The CDR3 loop is CASSFAGTGRTDGYTF. The CDR3 DNA follows: TGTGCCAGCAGCTTCGCCGGGACAGGGAGAACGGATGGCTACACCTTC.

The rearrangement uses TRBV27 and TRBJ2-1; TRBD2 is a possible D gene (6 bases). V dropped 4 bases and J dropped 9 bases, with 25 bases sitting between them. The germline V gene has CDR1 MNHEY and CDR2 SMNVEV (reference sequence). There are 17 residues in the CDR3. In nucleotides, the CDR3 is TGTGCCAGCAGTTCGCCTAGATCCGGGAGAGGTTTGAGTGAGCAGTTCTTC. Amino acids: CASSSPRSGRGLSEQFF.

The chain has TRBV9 and TRBJ2-5; 7 positions match TRBD2. With 3 bases clipped from V and 5 bases from J, the junction kept 10 bases outside the gene matches. This CDR3 is built from 15 residues. Germline loops: CDR1 SGDLS, CDR2 YYNGEE. CDR3 nucleotides: TGTGCCAGCAGCGGGGGGATCACCGGGGGGGAGACCCAGTACTTC. This codes for CASSGGITGGETQYF.